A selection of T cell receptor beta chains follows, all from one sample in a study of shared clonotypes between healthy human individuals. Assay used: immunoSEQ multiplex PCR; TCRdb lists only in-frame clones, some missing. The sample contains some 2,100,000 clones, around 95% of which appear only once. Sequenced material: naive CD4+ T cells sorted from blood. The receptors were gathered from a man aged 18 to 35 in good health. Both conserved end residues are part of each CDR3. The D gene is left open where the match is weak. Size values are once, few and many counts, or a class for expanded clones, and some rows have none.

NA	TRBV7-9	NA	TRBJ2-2	CASRSLRTGELFF	TGTGCCAGCAGATCTTTGCGGACCGGGGAGCTGTTTTTT
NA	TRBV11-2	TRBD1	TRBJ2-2	CASSLTGQGAGELFF	TGTGCCAGCAGCTTAACCGGACAGGGTGCCGGGGAGCTGTTTTTT
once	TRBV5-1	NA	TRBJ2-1	CASRVGEGEQFF	TGCGCCAGCAGGGTGGGAGAGGGTGAGCAGTTCTTC
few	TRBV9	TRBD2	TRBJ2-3	CASSTSGSTDTQYF	TGTGCCAGCAGCACTAGCGGCAGCACAGATACGCAGTATTTT
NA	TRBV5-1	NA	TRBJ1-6	CASSDGSSYNSPLHF	TGCGCCAGCAGCGATGGAAGCTCCTATAATTCACCCCTCCACTTT
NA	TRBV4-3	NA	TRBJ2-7	CASSQVYRTSQWYF	TGCGCCAGCAGCCAAGTCTACCGCACTTCACAATGGTACTTC
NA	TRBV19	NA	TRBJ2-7	CASSIQGGYEQYF	TGTGCCAGTAGTATCCAGGGAGGATACGAGCAGTACTTC
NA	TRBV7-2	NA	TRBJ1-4	CASSQKRANEKLFF	TGTGCCAGCAGCCAAAAACGGGCAAATGAAAAACTGTTTTTT
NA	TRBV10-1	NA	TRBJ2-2	CASRANTGELFF	TGCGCCAGCCGGGCGAACACCGGGGAGCTGTTTTTT
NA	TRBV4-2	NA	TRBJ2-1	CASSQVGYNEQFF	TGTGCCAGCAGCCAAGTGGGCTACAATGAGCAGTTCTTC
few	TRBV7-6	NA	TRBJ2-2	CASSWAAGELFF	TGTGCCAGCAGCTGGGCGGCCGGGGAGCTGTTTTTT
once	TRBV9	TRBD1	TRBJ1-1	CASTGVGTGKVMNTEAFF	TGTGCCAGCACCGGGGTAGGGACAGGGAAAGTCATGAACACTGAAGCTTTCTTT
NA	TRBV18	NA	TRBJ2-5	CASSPQREETQYF	TGTGCCAGCTCACCACAAAGGGAGGAGACCCAGTACTTC
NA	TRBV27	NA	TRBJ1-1	CASKSIAGEAFF	TGTGCCAGCAAATCCATAGCGGGTGAAGCTTTCTTT
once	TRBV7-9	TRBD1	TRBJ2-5	CASSLVIFSDRGKETQYF	TGTGCCAGCAGCTTAGTAATCTTTTCGGACAGGGGCAAAGAGACCCAGTACTTC
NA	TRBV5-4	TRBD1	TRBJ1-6	CASSRQGHNSPLHF	TGTGCCAGCAGCCGACAGGGCCATAATTCACCCCTCCACTTT
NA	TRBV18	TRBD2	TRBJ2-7	CASSPVGGAYEQYF	TGTGCCAGCTCACCGGTCGGGGGGGCCTACGAGCAGTACTTC
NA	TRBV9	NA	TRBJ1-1	CASSPLVKSSLNTEAFF	TGTGCCAGCAGCCCGCTAGTGAAATCTTCCCTGAACACTGAAGCTTTCTTT
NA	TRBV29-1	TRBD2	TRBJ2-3	CSVDGLAGALTDTQYF	TGCAGCGTTGACGGTCTAGCGGGGGCCCTCACAGATACGCAGTATTTT
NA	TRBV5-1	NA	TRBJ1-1	CASSFSQALNTEAFF	TGCGCCAGCAGCTTTTCGCAGGCGTTGAACACTGAAGCTTTCTTT
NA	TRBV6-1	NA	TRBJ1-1	CASSVPPSGSEAFF	TGTGCCAGCAGTGTTCCGCCGTCAGGTTCAGAAGCTTTCTTT
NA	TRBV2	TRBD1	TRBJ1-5	CASRAPGQGYQPQHF	TGTGCCAGCAGAGCGCCGGGACAGGGTTACCAGCCCCAGCATTTT
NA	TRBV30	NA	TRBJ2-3	CAWSPGVDTQYF	TGTGCCTGGAGCCCAGGGGTCGATACGCAGTATTTT
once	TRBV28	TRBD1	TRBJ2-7	CASSQPTTGGGEQYF	TGTGCCAGCAGTCAACCAACGACAGGGGGCGGTGAGCAGTACTTC
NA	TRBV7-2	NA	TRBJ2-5	CASSRRGGQETQYF	TGTGCCAGCAGCCGCAGGGGAGGCCAAGAGACCCAGTACTTC
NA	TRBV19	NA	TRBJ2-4	CASSKDKLLGLAKNIQYF	TGTGCCAGTAGTAAGGACAAATTGCTGGGGTTAGCCAAAAACATTCAGTACTTC
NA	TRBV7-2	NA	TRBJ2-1	CASTSRGAYNEQFF	TGTGCCAGCACTTCAAGGGGGGCCTACAATGAGCAGTTCTTC
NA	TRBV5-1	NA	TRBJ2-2	CASSLGLAEITGELFF	TGCGCCAGCAGCTTGGGCCTAGCAGAGATCACCGGGGAGCTGTTTTTT
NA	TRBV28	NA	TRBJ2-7	CASHPRAIPPYEQYF	TGTGCCAGCCACCCCAGGGCCATTCCCCCCTACGAGCAGTACTTC
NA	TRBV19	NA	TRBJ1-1	CSQGREPEAFF	TGTTCTCAGGGGCGCGAACCTGAAGCTTTCTTT
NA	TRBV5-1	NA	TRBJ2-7	CASSLGGAQYEQYF	TGCGCCAGCAGCTTGGGGGGGGCGCAGTACGAGCAGTACTTC
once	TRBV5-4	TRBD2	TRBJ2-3	CASSISGRTDTQYF	TGTGCCAGCAGCATTAGCGGGAGAACAGATACGCAGTATTTT
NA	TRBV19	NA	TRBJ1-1	CASSISSFEQKAFF	TGTGCCAGTAGTATCTCTTCCTTCGAACAGAAAGCTTTCTTT
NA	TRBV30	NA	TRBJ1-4	CAWSAGQGLFF	TGTGCCTGGAGTGCGGGCCAAGGGCTGTTTTTT
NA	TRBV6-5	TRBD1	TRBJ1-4	CASSYRDSKKEKLFF	TGTGCCAGCAGTTACCGGGACAGTAAGAAGGAAAAACTGTTTTTT
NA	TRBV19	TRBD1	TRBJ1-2	CASSPGTGTYGYTF	TGTGCCAGTAGTCCCGGGACAGGGACTTATGGCTACACCTTC
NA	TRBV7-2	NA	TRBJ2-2	CASSLGRLDIGELFF	TGTGCCAGCAGCTTGGGACGGTTGGACATCGGGGAGCTGTTTTTT
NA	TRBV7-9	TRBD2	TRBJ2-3	CASSLMTSGRVDTQYF	TGTGCCAGCAGCTTAATGACTAGCGGGAGGGTAGATACGCAGTATTTT
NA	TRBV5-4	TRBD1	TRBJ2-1	CASSLGGDRGNEQFF	TGTGCCAGCAGCTTGGGTGGAGACAGGGGTAATGAGCAGTTCTTC
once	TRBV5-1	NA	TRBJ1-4	CASSLFGPNEKLFF	TGCGCCAGCAGCCTATTCGGCCCTAATGAAAAACTGTTTTTT
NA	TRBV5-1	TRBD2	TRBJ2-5	CASKTSGTLVETQYF	TGCGCCAGTAAGACTAGCGGTACGTTGGTGGAGACCCAGTACTTC
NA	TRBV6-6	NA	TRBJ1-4	CASRGTVSNEKLFF	TGTGCCAGCAGGGGGACGGTGTCTAATGAAAAACTGTTTTTT
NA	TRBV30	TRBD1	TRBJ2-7	CAWTQGAGTYEQYF	TGTGCCTGGACACAGGGGGCAGGGACCTACGAGCAGTACTTC
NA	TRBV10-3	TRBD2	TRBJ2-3	CAISEASGRAGDTQYF	TGTGCCATCAGTGAGGCTAGCGGGAGGGCGGGAGATACGCAGTATTTT
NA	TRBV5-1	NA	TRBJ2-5	CASSFTPGRQETQYF	TGCGCCAGCAGCTTTACCCCGGGACGGCAAGAGACCCAGTACTTC
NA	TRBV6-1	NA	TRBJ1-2	CASRAVGGPPYGYTF	TGTGCCAGCAGGGCGGTCGGGGGACCCCCCTATGGCTACACCTTC
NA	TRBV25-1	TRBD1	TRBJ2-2	CASSETGANTGELFF	TGTGCCAGCAGTGAAACAGGGGCGAACACCGGGGAGCTGTTTTTT
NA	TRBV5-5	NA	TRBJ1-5	CASSPVGAYSNQPQHF	TGTGCCAGCAGCCCGGTCGGGGCGTATAGCAATCAGCCCCAGCATTTT
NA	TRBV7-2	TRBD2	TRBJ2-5	CASALAGAQETQYF	TGTGCCAGCGCATTAGCGGGAGCCCAAGAGACCCAGTACTTC
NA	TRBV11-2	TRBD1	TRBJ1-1	CASSSTGGNTEAFF	TGTGCCAGCAGCTCCACAGGGGGCAACACTGAAGCTTTCTTT
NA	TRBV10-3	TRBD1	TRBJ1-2	CAISDTGTGNHYGYTF	TGTGCCATCAGTGATACCGGGACAGGGAACCACTATGGCTACACCTTC
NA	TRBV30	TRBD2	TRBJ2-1	CAWMLSPSGGLDEQFF	TGTGCCTGGATGTTAAGTCCCAGCGGGGGGTTGGATGAGCAGTTCTTC
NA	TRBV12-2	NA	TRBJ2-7	CASRNLGDGQYF	TGTGCAAGTCGGAACCTTGGTGACGGGCAGTACTTC
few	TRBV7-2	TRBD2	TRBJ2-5	CASSLDYAGGKETQYF	TGTGCCAGCAGCTTAGATTATGCGGGAGGAAAAGAGACCCAGTACTTC
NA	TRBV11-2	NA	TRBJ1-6	CASSSQGMDNSPLHF	TGTGCCAGCAGCTCCCAGGGAATGGATAATTCACCCCTCCACTTT
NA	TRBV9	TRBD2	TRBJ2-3	CASSVRGRGTSDTDTQYF	TGTGCCAGCAGCGTACGCGGCAGGGGGACTAGCGACACAGATACGCAGTATTTT
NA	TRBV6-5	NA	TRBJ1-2	CASSYSAGNYGYTF	TGTGCCAGCAGTTACTCAGCGGGGAACTATGGCTACACCTTC
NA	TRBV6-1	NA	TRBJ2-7	CASSYLDSSYEQYF	TGTGCCAGCAGTTATCTGGACAGTTCCTACGAGCAGTACTTC
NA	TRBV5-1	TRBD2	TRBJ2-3	CASSLPTGTSDGTDTQYF	TGCGCCAGCAGCTTACCCACCGGGACTAGCGATGGGACAGATACGCAGTATTTT